These 26 T cell receptor beta chains share one sample of origin, sequenced in a study of T cell changes during pregnancy in multiple sclerosis. The method was immunoSEQ multiplex PCR; TCRdb's version includes in-frame clones alone and lacks a portion of them. The sample carries 88,000 or so clones, roughly 94% recorded once. The source material was peripheral blood, sampled before pregnancy. The receptors were sampled from a female donor with multiple sclerosis, enrolled in a pregnancy study.

This chain joins TRBV11-2 and TRBJ1-2; no clear D gene. The CDR3 contains 12 residues. Germline V CDR1 and CDR2: SGHAT, FQNNGV. Trimming pared 2 bases from V and 5 bases from J, leaving 6 bases between. The DNA for the CDR3 is TGTGCCAGCAGCTTAAGAGAGTATGGCTACACCTTC. Its protein product is CASSLREYGYTF. The whole variable domain, remainder taken from reference TRBV11-2 and TRBJ1-2, is EAGVAQSPRYKIIEKRQSVAFWCNPISGHATLYWYQQILGQGPKLLIQFQNNGVVDDSQLPKDRFSAERLKGVDSTLKIQPAKLEDSAVYLCASSLREYGYTFGSGTRLTVV.

The gene calls are TRBV7-6 and TRBJ2-3; 8 bases align to TRBD1. CDR1 and CDR2 (germline): SGHVS, FNYEAQ. The CDR3 has 15 residues. J gave up 2 bases and V 2 bases, and 3 bases lay outside the gene matches. The CDR3 here is CASSLLQGVTDTQYF. CDR3 nucleotides: TGTGCCAGCAGCTTACTACAGGGGGTCACAGATACGCAGTATTTT. The whole variable domain, filled in from reference TRBV7-6 and TRBJ2-3, reads GAGVSQSPRYKVTKRGQDVALRCDPISGHVSLYWYRQALGQGPEFLTYFNYEAQQDKSGLPNDRFSAERPEGSISTLTIQRTEQRDSAMYRCASSLLQGVTDTQYFGPGTRLTVL.

The chain is built from TRBV4-1 and TRBJ2-2; D might be TRBD1 (5 bases). CDR1 MGHRA and CDR2 YSYEKL come from the germline V gene. V was pared by 6 bases and J by 2 bases, with 10 bases between. The CDR3 extends over 14 amino acids. The CDR3 DNA sequence: TGCGCCAGCAGTTGGGGCCCTAACACCGGGGAGCTGTTTTTT. This gives the protein CASSWGPNTGELFF.

The V and J genes are TRBV5-1 and TRBJ2-5, with TRBD1 as a possible D gene (6 bases). With 0 bases removed from V and 1 base from J, the gap between germline ends came to 16 bases. CDR1 is SGHRS and CDR2 is YFSETQ in the germline V gene. The CDR3 covers 17 residues. As DNA, the CDR3 is TGCGCCAGCAGCTTGGCAGAGGGGGAAGTGATCCAAGAGACCCAGTACTTC. It is translated as CASSLAEGEVIQETQYF.

V usage is TRBV13 and J usage is TRBJ2-5; 7 bases fit TRBD2. Germline CDR1 and CDR2: PRHDT and FYEKMQ (reference sequence). The length of the CDR3 is 15 residues. V lost 5 bases to trimming and J lost 1 base; unmatched junction nucleotides: 7. The CDR3 loop is CASSPGGGTQETQYF. The CDR3 DNA is TGTGCCAGCAGCCCTGGGGGGGGGACCCAAGAGACCCAGTACTTC.

The count of this clone is one. The J gene is TRBJ2-7, the V gene TRBV19, with a weak D call TRBD2 (5 bases). The CDR3 has 14 amino acids. Trimming stripped 3 bases from V and 0 bases from J, with 9 bases between. Per germline, CDR1 LNHDA and CDR2 SQIVND (reference sequence). The CDR3 loop is CASSIEGSSYEQYF. CDR3 DNA: TGTGCCAGTAGTATCGAGGGTAGCTCCTACGAGCAGTACTTC.

V and J are TRBV7-3 and TRBJ2-3; 8 bases line up with TRBD2. Looked up from germline, CDR1 is SGHTA and CDR2 is FQGTGA. V was clipped by 4 bases and J by 4 bases; unmatched bases: 16. The CDR3 spans 18 residues. CDR3 in amino acids: CASSSLPLRAGAADTQYF. The CDR3 nucleotides read TGTGCCAGCAGCTCCCTACCACTACGAGCGGGGGCGGCAGATACGCAGTATTTT.

The J gene is TRBJ2-7, the V gene TRBV19, with 9 bases identical to TRBD1. The J segment lost 4 bases and the V segment lost 3 bases, leaving 7 bases of the junction unmatched. CDR3 length equals 15 residues. CDR1 is LNHDA and CDR2 is SQIVND in the germline V gene (reference sequence). The CDR3 here is CASSIGQGSSYEQYF. The DNA for the CDR3 is TGTGCCAGTAGTATCGGACAGGGGAGTAGTTACGAGCAGTACTTC.

The V gene is TRBV4-1, the J gene TRBJ2-5; maybe TRBD2 (5 bases). CDR3 length: 15 residues. The germline gives CDR1 MGHRA, CDR2 YSYEKL. The V end was cut by 4 bases, the J end by 0 bases, with 12 bases between. As DNA, the CDR3 is TGCGCCAGCAGCCCCGGACTTCCCAACCAAGAGACCCAGTACTTC. Its translation is CASSPGLPNQETQYF.

The chain has TRBV30 and TRBJ1-6; the D is unclear. Trimming took 0 bases from V and 5 from J, leaving 11 bases between them. There are 15 residues in the CDR3. The V gene's germline CDR1 is GTSNPN and CDR2 SVGIG (reference sequence). CDR3: CAWSVRDGNNSPLHF. In DNA, the CDR3 is TGTGCCTGGAGTGTAAGAGACGGGAATAATTCACCCCTCCACTTT.

Details on this clone: At one boundary the junction diverges from the germline segment, which might be a read error. The V call is TRBV7-7, the J call TRBJ2-5; 9 nucleotides line up with TRBD2. The CDR3 totals 14 residues. Germline CDR1 SSHAT, CDR2 FNYEAQ (reference sequence). Here the CDR3 reads CASSLAGAGETQYF. The CDR3 region has the DNA TGTGCTAGCAGCTTAGCGGGGGCGGGAGAGACCCAGTACTTC. Combining the CDR3 with reference TRBV7-7 and TRBJ2-5 gives the whole variable domain GAGVSQSPRYKVTKRGQDVTLRCDPISSHATLYWYQQALGQGPEFLTYFNYEAQPDKSGLPSDRFSAERPEGSISTLTIQRTEQRDSAMYRCASSLAGAGETQYFGPGTRLLVL.

This chain joins TRBV6-1 and TRBJ1-1, with no clear D. Trimming stripped 6 bases from V and 1 base from J, with 9 bases between. Germline V gives CDR1 MNHNS, CDR2 SASEGT. The CDR3 length is 13 residues. The CDR3 nucleotides are TGTGCCAGCAGCGAGTTGAGGAACACTGAAGCTTTCTTT. This codes for CASSELRNTEAFF.

The chain has TRBV2 and TRBJ1-1; 7 bases align to TRBD1. J gave up 0 bases and V 8 bases, and 3 bases lay outside the gene matches. The CDR3 runs to 13 residues. Germline lookup yields CDR1 SNHLY and CDR2 FYNNEI. CDR3 sequence: CASWDRLNTEAFF. Here the CDR3 DNA reads TGTGCCAGCTGGGACAGATTGAACACTGAAGCTTTCTTT.

The chain uses TRBV4-1 and TRBJ2-6; TRBD2 is a possible D gene (5 bases). V was cut by 6 bases and J by 1 base, with 13 bases left in between. Germline V CDR1 and CDR2: MGHRA, YSYEKL. This CDR3 contains 16 residues. CDR3: CASRSGLGSGANVLTF. For the CDR3, the DNA is TGCGCCAGCAGGTCGGGGTTGGGTTCTGGGGCCAACGTCCTGACTTTC.

The gene calls are TRBV18 and TRBJ2-7; D is uncertain. Trimming left V 1 base short and J 7 bases short, with 14 bases between. The CDR3 spans 14 residues. From germline, CDR1 is KGHSH and CDR2 LQKENI. Here the CDR3 DNA reads TGTGCCAGCTCACCACTGTTCAGGCCCACTGAGCAGTACTTC. It specifies CASSPLFRPTEQYF.

This clone showed up just a few times. The rearrangement joins TRBV19 to TRBJ2-7, with D possibly being TRBD2 (6 bases). Germline-derived CDR1 and CDR2 are LNHDA and SQIVND (reference sequence). V was cut by 5 bases and J by 0 bases, with 23 bases left in between. This CDR3 comprises 18 residues. CDR3 in DNA: TGTGCCAGTAGTCCTCAGGGTCGGGGAGGTGAGACCTCCTACGAGCAGTACTTC. Its translation is CASSPQGRGGETSYEQYF.

The CDR3 coding sequence is TGTGCCAGCAGTGAAGCGTTGGCAGGGGATAATGAGCAGTTCTTC. Its protein is CASSEALAGDNEQFF. V gene TRBV6-1 combines with J gene TRBJ2-1; tentatively, D is TRBD1 (6 bases). Germline CDR1 MNHNS, CDR2 SASEGT. The CDR3 contains 15 residues. Trimming cost V 0 bases and J 7 bases, with 13 bases left between them.

J is TRBJ1-4 and V is TRBV4-1, with D unclear. Germline CDR1 reads MGHRA; CDR2 reads YSYEKL. V was cut by 3 bases and J by 6 bases, with 26 bases left in between. This CDR3 is 19 amino acids long. The CDR3 DNA is TGCGCCAGCAGCCATCCAGGTGGGCGGAGGAGAGATGGGGATGAAAAACTGTTTTTT. This encodes CASSHPGGRRRDGDEKLFF.

In this sample, this clone turned up a few times. The chain joins TRBV10-3 to TRBJ2-2, with D unclear. Trimming left V 9 bases short and J 4 bases short, with 12 bases between. CDR3 length equals 13 residues. Germline V CDR1 and CDR2: ENHRY, SYGVKD. The CDR3 DNA reads as TGTGCCATGCACTCCGAGCGCACCGGGGAGCTGTTTTTT. This translates into CAMHSERTGELFF.

The J gene is TRBJ2-2, the V gene TRBV29-1; D not certain. CDR3 length: 13 amino acids. From germline, CDR1 is SQVTM and CDR2 ANQGSEA. V lost 6 bases to trimming and J lost 6 bases, with 14 bases between them. CDR3 amino acids: CSVSTIQAGELFF. CDR3 sequence (DNA): TGCAGCGTCTCGACAATCCAGGCCGGGGAGCTGTTTTTT.

The CDR3, as DNA: TGTGCCATCAGTGCGGGACAGCTTAATTCACCCCTCCACTTT. The encoded protein is CAISAGQLNSPLHF. The chain recombines TRBV10-3 with TRBJ1-6; TRBD1 matches at 7 bases. The germline gives CDR1 ENHRY, CDR2 SYGVKD. The CDR3 totals 14 residues. Trimming removed 4 bases from V and 6 bases from J; junction bases left unmatched: 3.

The chain recombines TRBV16 with TRBJ1-6, with 8 bases fitting TRBD1. V lost 5 bases, J lost 5 bases, and 11 bases stayed unmatched. Germline V gene lookup returns CDR1 KGHSY and CDR2 FQNENV. The CDR3 is made up of 17 amino acids. CDR3 nucleotides: TGTGCCAGCAGCAGCCGACAGGGGAAAAGAGATAATTCACCCCTCCACTTT. As protein: CASSSRQGKRDNSPLHF.

The chain has TRBV5-8 and TRBJ1-2; 9 nucleotides align to TRBD1. J was trimmed by 6 bases and V by 2 bases; bases with no gene match: 8. Per germline, CDR1 SGHTS and CDR2 YDEGEE. The CDR3 consists of 15 residues. The CDR3 sequence is CASSFRDRASHGYTF. The CDR3 coding sequence is TGTGCCAGCAGCTTCCGGGACAGGGCATCCCATGGCTACACCTTC.

J is TRBJ2-7 and V is TRBV27; possibly TRBD1 for D (6 bases). CDR1 is MNHEY, CDR2 SMNVEV, per germline (reference sequence). V was pared by 5 bases and J by 0 bases, with 14 bases between. The CDR3 has 15 amino acids. CDR3 region: CASSLRQANSYEQYF. As DNA, the CDR3 is TGTGCCAGCAGTCTCCGACAGGCCAACTCCTACGAGCAGTACTTC.

The chain couples TRBV11-2 to TRBJ1-1; TRBD1 is a possible D gene (5 bases). CDR1 is SGHAT, CDR2 FQNNGV, per germline. V was pared by 0 bases and J by 0 bases, with 8 bases between. The CDR3 spans 15 residues. The CDR3: CASSLEGVLNTEAFF. The CDR3 coding sequence is TGTGCCAGCAGCTTAGAAGGGGTATTGAACACTGAAGCTTTCTTT.

The gene calls are TRBV7-3 and TRBJ1-1; 8 bases are a match to TRBD1. Per the germline V gene, CDR1 is SGHTA and CDR2 is FQGTGA. This CDR3 comprises 13 residues. V lost 4 bases, J lost 6 bases, and 4 bases stayed unmatched. This CDR3 reads CASSSGGTAEAFF. CDR3 nucleotides: TGTGCCAGCAGCTCAGGGGGCACGGCTGAAGCTTTCTTT.